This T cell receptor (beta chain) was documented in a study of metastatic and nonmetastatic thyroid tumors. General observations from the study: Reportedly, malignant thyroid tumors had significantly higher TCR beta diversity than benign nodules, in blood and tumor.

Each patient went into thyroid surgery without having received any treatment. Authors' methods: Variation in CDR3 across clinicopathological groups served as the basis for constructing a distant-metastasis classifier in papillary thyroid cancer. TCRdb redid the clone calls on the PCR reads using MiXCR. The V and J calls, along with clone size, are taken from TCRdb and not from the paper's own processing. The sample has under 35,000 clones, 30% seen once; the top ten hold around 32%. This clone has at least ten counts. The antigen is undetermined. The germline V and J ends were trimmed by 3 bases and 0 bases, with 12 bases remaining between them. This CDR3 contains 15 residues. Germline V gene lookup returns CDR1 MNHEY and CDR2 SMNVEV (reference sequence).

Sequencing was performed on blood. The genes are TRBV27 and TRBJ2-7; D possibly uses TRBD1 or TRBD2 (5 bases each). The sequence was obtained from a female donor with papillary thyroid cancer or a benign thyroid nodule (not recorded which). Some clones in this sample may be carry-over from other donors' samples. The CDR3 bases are TGTGCCAGCAGTTTTGGGACGGAGAGCTCCTACGAGCAGTACTTC. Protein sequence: CASSFGTESSYEQYF.